This TCR beta chain came from a study of cytotoxic CD8 clonotypes in ibrutinib-treated CLL. The CDR3 covers 18 residues. Germline V lookup: CDR1 SSHAT, CDR2 FNYEAQ (reference sequence). Only in-frame clones appear in the TCRdb table, and some are missing; sequencing was by immunoSEQ multiplex PCR. The table lists some 130,000 clones, more than 85% of them singletons. With respect to this clone: Its antigen is as yet unknown. One end of the junction is discordant with germline, which a read error may explain.

Study outcomes and limitations: Upon ibrutinib response clonality rose, and upon progression it fell back toward baseline.

The chain links TRBV7-7 to TRBJ2-7, with 10 bases matching TRBD1. The sequence was obtained from a human donor with chronic lymphocytic leukemia. The sequencing here drew on PBMCs, taken after 12 months of ibrutinib treatment. The DNA of the CDR3 is TGTGCTAGCAGCTTAGGGACAGGGGCCGCCCCGGGGGACTACGAGCAGTACTTC. Translated: CASSLGTGAAPGDYEQYF.